Below, 20 T cell receptor beta chains from the same sample are listed, as sequenced in a study of cytomegalovirus exposure and HLA in healthy donors. Method: immunoSEQ multiplex PCR; TCRdb's copy keeps in-frame clones and lacks some. The sample holds roughly 110,000 clones, 88% seen once. Sequenced sample: PBMCs. The receptors were gathered from a woman aged 18-30 years in good health and CMV-seropositive.

This chain connects TRBV29-1 to TRBJ1-1; 9 bases match TRBD1. The CDR3 spans 14 residues. V dropped 3 bases and J dropped 0; count of bases not matched to a gene: 2. In germline, CDR1 is SQVTM, CDR2 ANQGSEA. The CDR3 bases are TGCAGCGTTGACGGACAGGGGCTGAACACTGAAGCTTTCTTT. This gives the protein CSVDGQGLNTEAFF.

The chain uses TRBV18 and TRBJ1-2; D possibly corresponds to TRBD1 (5 bases). CDR1 and CDR2 from the germline V gene are KGHSH and LQKENI. V was clipped by 4 bases and J by 8 bases, with 17 bases between them. The CDR3 is 14 residues long. The CDR3 protein is CASSQGLNPRGYTF. CDR3 sequence (DNA): TGTGCCAGCTCACAGGGACTAAACCCGAGGGGCTACACCTTC. The full variable domain, its missing parts supplied by reference TRBV18 and TRBJ1-2, is NAGVMQNPRHLVRRRGQEARLRCSPMKGHSHVYWYRQLPEEGLKFMVYLQKENIIDESGMPKERFSAEFPKEGPSILRIQQVVRGDSAAYFCASSQGLNPRGYTFGSGTRLTVV.

The chain joins TRBV19 to TRBJ2-2; tentatively, D is TRBD1 (7 bases). Germline loops: CDR1 LNHDA, CDR2 SQIVND (reference sequence). The ends were cut back, 4 bases at V and 6 bases at J, with 15 bases in the middle. The CDR3 loop spans 15 amino acids. The CDR3 coding sequence is TGTGCCAGTAGTAGGCAGGGGGGCCTCGCCGGGGAGCTGTTTTTT. Translated, it gives CASSRQGGLAGELFF.

The V and J genes are TRBV7-9 and TRBJ1-2, with D hard to call. V was clipped by 3 bases and J by 6 bases, with 8 bases between them. The CDR3 runs to 12 residues. Germline assignment: CDR1 SEHNR and CDR2 FQNEAQ (reference sequence). The CDR3 coding sequence is TGTGCCAGCAGCTTTTCGGGGAATGGCTACACCTTC. Amino acid sequence: CASSFSGNGYTF.

This chain joins TRBV2 and TRBJ2-1, with 11 bases lining up with TRBD2. CDR1 SNHLY and CDR2 FYNNEI come from the germline V gene. After removal of 2 bases from V and 7 bases from J, the junction contained 4 bases not matched to a gene. This CDR3 region has 15 residues. The CDR3 coding sequence is TGTGCCAGCAGTGAATTAGCGGGGGGGCTGAATGAGCAGTTCTTC. This translates into CASSELAGGLNEQFF.

This chain joins TRBV9 and TRBJ1-2; 7 bases match TRBD1. The germline gives CDR1 SGDLS, CDR2 YYNGEE. The CDR3 has 15 amino acids. V lost 4 bases and J lost 3; bases outside the gene matches: 9. The CDR3 reads CASSSRRDSHYGYTF. The CDR3, as DNA: TGTGCCAGCAGCTCAAGACGGGACAGCCACTATGGCTACACCTTC.

This rearrangement joins TRBV6-8 to TRBJ2-7; TRBD1 agrees at 8 bases. The junction had 10 bases not matched to a gene; V was cut back by 7 bases and J by 5 bases. The CDR3 has 14 residues. Germline V gene lookup returns CDR1 MNHGY and CDR2 SAAAGT. The CDR3 DNA reads TGTGCCAGCAACACCAACAGGGGGTCGGACGAGCAGTACGTC. Translation: CASNTNRGSDEQYV.

This clone was seen only once. This chain connects TRBV2 to TRBJ2-1, with 7 bases matching TRBD1. CDR3 size: 14 residues. Germline loops: CDR1 SNHLY, CDR2 FYNNEI. J lost 7 bases, V lost 6 bases, and 9 bases had no gene match. CDR3 loop: CASRTGTAPNEQFF. The CDR3 coding sequence is TGTGCCAGCAGGACCGGGACAGCCCCAAATGAGCAGTTCTTC.

The J gene is TRBJ1-1, the V gene TRBV29-1; the D is unclear. Trimming left V 7 bases short and J 2 bases short, with 11 bases between. In germline, CDR1 is SQVTM, CDR2 ANQGSEA. The CDR3 consists of 12 residues. The chain's CDR3 is CSARTANTEAFF. The CDR3 DNA follows: TGCAGCGCAAGAACAGCAAACACTGAAGCTTTCTTT.

V usage is TRBV4-1 and J usage is TRBJ2-7; TRBD1 is a possible D gene (6 bases). V was cut by 1 base and J by 7 bases, with 11 bases left in between. CDR1 is MGHRA, CDR2 YSYEKL, per germline. The CDR3 has 13 residues. The CDR3 coding sequence is TGCGCCAGCAGCCAAGCCACAGGGCGAGAGCAGTACTTC. Its protein product is CASSQATGREQYF.

The CDR3 loop reads CASSPPTSALSIADTQYF. CDR3 in DNA: TGTGCCAGCAGCCCGCCGACTAGCGCCTTAAGCATCGCAGATACGCAGTATTTT. This chain links TRBV13 with TRBJ2-3, with 8 bases identical to TRBD2. The CDR3 has 18 residues. V gave up 5 bases and J gave up 4 bases; unmatched junction bases: 17. Germline-derived CDR1 and CDR2 are PRHDT and FYEKMQ (reference sequence).

The CDR3: CASSATAGGETQYF. The CDR3, as DNA: TGCGCCAGCAGTGCTACAGCGGGGGGTGAGACCCAGTACTTC. The chain links TRBV10-1 to TRBJ2-5; 9 positions match TRBD2. CDR3 length: 14 residues. V lost 4 bases to trimming and J lost 5 bases; unmatched junction nucleotides: 5. The germline V gene has CDR1 WNHNN and CDR2 SYGVQD (reference sequence).

This clone has only a few counts. This rearrangement joins TRBV19 to TRBJ2-2, with TRBD2 matching 12 bases. Germline CDR1 and CDR2: LNHDA and SQIVND (reference sequence). The junction had 9 bases not matched to a gene; V was cut back by 4 bases and J by 6 bases. CDR3 length: 17 residues. In nucleotides, the CDR3 is TGTGCCAGTAGTACCCCCCTAGCGGGGGGGCGTTCCGGGGAGCTGTTTTTT. It translates to CASSTPLAGGRSGELFF.

The chain joins TRBV27 to TRBJ2-3, with D perhaps TRBD2 (5 bases). CDR1 is MNHEY and CDR2 is SMNVEV in the germline V gene (reference sequence). This CDR3 is 15 amino acids long. V lost 4 bases and J lost 6, with 17 bases in between. The CDR3 DNA is TGTGCCAGCAGTTGGTCCGGGAATCTTCGGGATACGCAGTATTTT. This encodes CASSWSGNLRDTQYF.

This rearrangement joins TRBV19 to TRBJ1-1; 7 nucleotides match TRBD1. The CDR3 extends over 17 amino acids. CDR1 and CDR2 (germline): LNHDA, SQIVND (reference sequence). V was clipped by 4 bases and J by 5 bases; unmatched bases: 16. CDR3 sequence (DNA): TGTGCCAGTAGTACGACAGGGAGCGCTCTTGGAGGGACTGAAGCTTTCTTT. Its protein is CASSTTGSALGGTEAFF.

This clone has just one count. The junction departs from germline at one end; a sequencing error may be responsible. The V gene is TRBV28, the J gene TRBJ1-5, with D unresolved. This CDR3 comprises 14 residues. CDR1 is MDHEN and CDR2 is SYDVKM in the germline V gene. CDR3 in amino acids: CASSFYDQWQRQHF. CDR3 coding DNA: TGTGCCAGCAGTTTCTACGATCAATGGCAGCGCCAGCATTTT.

The rearrangement links TRBV5-4 to TRBJ2-1, with D tentatively TRBD1 (5 bases). V lost 5 bases and J lost 9, with 9 bases in between. The CDR3 has 11 amino acids. In germline, CDR1 is SGHNT, CDR2 YYREEE (reference sequence). CDR3 region: CASSWGGEQFF. The CDR3 coding sequence is TGTGCCAGCAGTTGGGGCGGTGAGCAGTTCTTC.

The J gene is TRBJ2-2, the V gene TRBV10-2; D call uncertain. Germline values: CDR1 WSHSY, CDR2 SAAADI. The CDR3 runs 15 residues. Trimming removed 2 bases at V and 4 bases at J, with 11 bases between. CDR3 DNA sequence: TGCGCCAGCAGTGAGATTCTTCCCTCCACCGGGGAGCTGTTTTTT. Translating it yields CASSEILPSTGELFF.

This chain uses TRBV2 with TRBJ1-1, with D unresolved. The CDR3 totals 16 residues. Germline loops: CDR1 SNHLY, CDR2 FYNNEI. Trimming took 6 bases from V and 1 from J, leaving 18 bases between them. In DNA form, the CDR3 reads TGTGCCAGCAGCCCGACCCGCGGGCAGCGGAACACTGAAGCTTTCTTT. Translation gives CASSPTRGQRNTEAFF.

The chain is built from TRBV28 and TRBJ2-3, with 8 positions matching TRBD2. With V trimmed by 6 bases and J by 5 bases, 4 bases remained unmatched. The CDR3 spans 13 residues. Germline V gene data show CDR1 as MDHEN and CDR2 as SYDVKM. CDR3 amino acids: CASSQRGGDTQYF. As DNA, the CDR3 is TGTGCCAGCAGCCAACGGGGGGGAGATACGCAGTATTTT.